The present T cell receptor beta chain was sequenced within a study of blood T cell repertoires in COVID-19 (TCRdb year 2020). Regarding the complete study: The collaborator samples originated in the United States, Italy and Spain and spanned the acute and convalescent phases of COVID-19. The material from the prospective study consisted of cDNA or gDNA derived from T cells, B-cell-depleted T cells, or PBMCs. Deeply sampled blood TCRbeta repertoires from subjects exposed to, actively infected with, or recovered from COVID-19 were included in the dataset. The repertoires were made available in a free public database intended to serve as a resource for research on the immune response to SARS-CoV-2. Samples were obtained from the ongoing ImmuneRACE study (first 160 participants) and from approximately 1,200 subjects provided by 6 global collaborators. The sample metadata nearly always contained a de-identified subject ID, COVID-19 status, age in years and sex. Where available, HLA class I and class II types were taken from metadata supplied by the sample provider and were not determined by assay-based typing. The full study reports these points: The quantity of clinical and demographic metadata differed by source and by participant and was supplied without curation.

As to this clone: The antigen it binds to is not known. Base qualities are missing; no much larger clone stands one base away.

TCRbeta CDR3 regions were amplified from genomic DNA by means of the immunoSEQ Assay, a bias-controlled multiplex PCR. In the original analysis: The number of nucleated cells in each sample was estimated by amplification of reference gene primers within the assay. Sequence reads were collapsed and filtered to measure the absolute abundance of every unique TCRbeta CDR3 rearrangement. For each sample, productive Simpson clonality was calculated by taking the square root of Simpson's diversity index across productive rearrangements. This immuneACCESS table, as held by TCRdb, lists in-frame sequences with V and J called but not all clones. Of the missing ones, under half trace to an unresolved V gene in checked studies; the others have no known cause. The DNA gave D and trimming, while V, J and clone size come from that table. The table for this sample lists around 270,000 clones; about nine tenths of them were counted only once. Together, the top ten hold about 2.5% of the sample.

From cysteine to phenylalanine, the CDR3 is 15 amino acids long. The read is trimmed to its CDR3 DNA, 45 bases read in frame from base 1. V is clipped by 5 bases and J by 0 bases, and the sequence between their germline boundaries is 12 bases long. The germline V gene provides CDR1 SGHRS and CDR2 YFSETQ. In Seattle, one collaborating source enrolled patients while the infection was active and tracked those patients longitudinally over the course of disease. The collaborating institutions used their own protocols to collect whole blood in K2EDTA tubes. For TCRbeta analysis, collaborators shipped samples as frozen whole blood, isolated PBMCs, or DNA extracted from either of those sample types.

The source material was peripheral blood. The chain was built from TRBV5-1 and TRBJ2-1; the D gene is not confidently resolved. This clonotype was obtained from a person aged 18 to 35 with COVID-19, enrolled during active disease. The DNA sequence reads TGCGCCAGCAGAGCCTCGTCTAGCTCCTACAATGAGCAGTTCTTC. Translated, this gives CASRASSSSYNEQFF.